The clone carrying this T cell receptor (beta chain) has ten or more counts. TCRdb re-derived calls from the 5' RACE reads in MiXCR, one entry per CDR3 protein. The table lists roughly 60,000 distinct CDR3 sequences, 3% to 4% of them singletons. Germline V gene sequence: CDR1 MNHNY, CDR2 SVGAGI (reference sequence). Trimming removed 5 bases from V and 0 bases from J, with 5 bases in between. This CDR3 contains 13 residues. The record originates from a study of neurological immune-mediated disorders. The sequenced material came from CD4+ T cells from blood. V usage is TRBV6-6 and J usage is TRBJ1-5; D remains ambiguous. This receptor was identified in a woman in her 40s with multiple sclerosis. The CDR3 bases are TGTGCCAGCAGTCAGATTAGCAATCAGCCCCAGCATTTT. It translates to CASSQISNQPQHF.